This T cell receptor (beta chain) was captured by sequencing in a study of cytomegalovirus exposure and HLA in healthy donors. Some clones are missing from TCRdb's copy, which holds only in-frame ones; the method was immunoSEQ multiplex PCR. Of about 130,000 clones detected, 75% to 90% appear once; the ten largest clones hold about 9.9%. Remarks on this clone: The antigen remains undetermined.

Findings and caveats of the study: Within the 95 to 150 validation repertoires, first-cohort TCR clusters tended to co-occur, according to a later analysis. Usually a TCR sequence was rare, but some public TCRs were found in many donors. The study recorded about 160 TCR beta chains that were cytomegalovirus-associated. A few CMV-associated chains proved CMV antigen-specific in vitro.

The CDR3 extends over 14 amino acids. The V gene lost 6 bases and the J gene lost 9 bases, with 15 bases spanning the gap. Germline V gives CDR1 MDHEN, CDR2 SYDVKM. The source of this sequence is a woman under 30 in good health and CMV-seropositive. V gene TRBV28 combines with J gene TRBJ1-6, with a tentative D call TRBD1 (5 bases). The sample consisted of PBMCs. The CDR3 DNA is TGTGCCAGCAGGACCTCGACAGTGAGTTCACCCCTCCACTTT. Amino acid sequence: CASRTSTVSSPLHF.